Listed below are T cell receptor beta chains from one sample, sequenced in a study of shared clonotypes between healthy human individuals. Measured with immunoSEQ multiplex PCR; TCRdb has only the in-frame clones, and not every one. The table includes about 1.5 million clones, around 95% detected once. Input material: naive CD4+ T cells sorted from blood. The receptor set was obtained from a man aged 25-45 years in good health. The CDR3 runs from the conserved cysteine through the conserved F or W. The D gene is left open where the match is weak.

>14|TRBV28|.|TRBJ2-1
CASSSGGLNDEQFF
>12|TRBV29-1|.|TRBJ2-3
CSVELDSDTQYF
>13|TRBV5-8|.|TRBJ2-7
CASSLRHGHEQYF
>13|TRBV6-5|.|TRBJ2-3
CASSRNPLDTQYF
>14|TRBV5-1|.|TRBJ2-1
CASSPPPGADEQFF
>11|TRBV25-1|.|TRBJ1-5
CASSDEGAQHF
>14|TRBV18|TRBD1|TRBJ1-2
CASSPGQGDYGYTF
>17|TRBV7-8|.|TRBJ2-1
CASNTEAGLSSYNEQFF
>16|TRBV4-3|TRBD2|TRBJ2-3
CASSQGASGRTDTQYF
>16|TRBV5-1|TRBD2|TRBJ2-7
CASSWEAGALSYEQYF
>23|TRBV10-3|.|TRBJ2-1
CAISGALATRGREKQSSYNEQFF
>14|TRBV5-6|.|TRBJ2-3
CASQIIRHTDTQYF
>13|TRBV7-2|.|TRBJ2-1
CASSRLGRNEQFF